The entry below describes one TCR beta chain. Relying on iRepertoire HTBI primers and Arm-PCR of CDR3 regions, the team built TCR beta libraries. From the multiplex PCR reads, TCRdb called clonotypes with MiXCR, one entry per CDR3 protein. The repertoire has more than 400,000 distinct CDR3 sequences, less than 20% of them found once; the top ten carry about 10%. As for time point: newly diagnosed GD, antithyroid drugs for less than 3 months. RNA from PBMCs was the source of the TCR library. The authors diagnosed Graves' disease using American Thyroid Association guidelines. This sample was included in a study of regulatory T cells in long-lasting Graves disease. Germline CDR1 is KGHDR and CDR2 is SFDVKD. This CDR3 is built from 13 residues. Trimming removed 3 bases from V and 6 bases from J, with 9 bases in between. These data are also associated with another study on T cells in Graves' hyperthyroidism and ophthalmopathy.

The specimen comprised peripheral blood mononuclear cells (PBMCs), sampled at new diagnosis, from a patient treated with antithyroid drugs. This TCR was sampled from a woman aged 25 to 45 with Graves disease. The chain carries TRBV24-1 and TRBJ2-3; D gene unclear. CDR3: CATSDGPADTQYF. DNA of the CDR3: TGTGCCACCAGTGATGGGCCCGCCGATACGCAGTATTTT.